These 29 T cell receptor beta chains came from one sample sequenced in a study of regulatory T cells in long-lasting Graves disease. Time point here: newly diagnosed GD, antithyroid drugs for less than 3 months. The TCR library was prepared using RNA isolated from PBMCs. Investigators prepared the TCR beta libraries by applying iRepertoire HTBI primers and Arm-PCR of CDR3 regions. TCRdb fed the multiplex PCR reads into MiXCR, producing one record per CDR3 protein. The data show roughly 430,000 distinct CDR3 sequences, about 15% seen once. These data also formed part of another study, on T cells in Graves' hyperthyroidism and ophthalmopathy.

This specimen consisted of peripheral blood mononuclear cells (PBMCs), obtained at new diagnosis, from a patient treated with antithyroid drugs. The source is a woman aged 30 to 39 with Graves disease.

The rearrangement uses TRBV13 and TRBJ2-3, with 9 positions matching TRBD1. V trimming: 4 bases; J trimming: 0 bases; junction bases outside the gene matches: 5. From germline, CDR1 is PRHDT and CDR2 FYEKMQ (reference sequence). CDR3 size: 16 residues. For the CDR3, the DNA is TGTGCCAGCAGCTCTGGACAGGGGATAAGCACAGATACGCAGTATTTT. Amino acid sequence: CASSSGQGISTDTQYF.

This clonotype was seen ten or more times. V gene TRBV11-2 combines with J gene TRBJ2-1; possibly TRBD2 for D (6 bases). The length of the CDR3 is 17 residues. Per the germline V gene, CDR1 is SGHAT and CDR2 is FQNNGV. Trimming stripped 4 bases from V and 4 bases from J, with 20 bases between. CDR3 nucleotides: TGTGCCAGCAGCTCGGGACCTCCGGGACTGGTTTACAATGAGCAGTTCTTC. Protein sequence: CASSSGPPGLVYNEQFF.

The sample holds many counts of this clonotype. This sequence joins TRBV5-1 and TRBJ1-1; perhaps TRBD1 as D (5 bases). The length of the CDR3 is 14 residues. Trimming removed 5 bases at V and 1 base at J, with 12 bases between. Germline lookup yields CDR1 SGHRS and CDR2 YFSETQ. The CDR3 spells CASRLGGRNTEAFF. In DNA, the CDR3 is TGCGCCAGCAGGCTGGGGGGAAGGAACACTGAAGCTTTCTTT.

This clonotype was found a few times. Mismatch with germline at one junction end may stem from a read error. The J gene is TRBJ2-7, the V gene TRBV7-9; 7 bases agree with TRBD2. The CDR3 totals 14 residues. The germline V gene has CDR1 SEHNR and CDR2 FQNEAQ (reference sequence). As DNA, the CDR3 is TGTGCCAGCAACTTACCTAGCGGATCCTACGAGCAGTACTTC. Protein: CASNLPSGSYEQYF. Full variable domain (rest looked up from reference TRBV7-9 and TRBJ2-7): DTGVSQNPRHKITKRGQNVTFRCDPISEHNRLYWYRQTLGQGPEFLTYFQNEAQLEKSRLLSDRFSAERPKGSFSTLEIQRTEQGDSAMYLCASNLPSGSYEQYFGPGTRLTVT.

This clonotype was seen a handful of times. The chain uses TRBV27 and TRBJ2-7; D tentatively fits TRBD1 or TRBD2 (5 bases each). Per the germline V gene, CDR1 is MNHEY and CDR2 is SMNVEV (reference sequence). V was cut by 3 bases and J by 6 bases, with 15 bases left in between. The CDR3 spans 14 residues. The CDR3 loop reads CASSFVGGSGEQYF. The CDR3 DNA reads as TGTGCCAGCAGTTTTGTTGGGGGTTCGGGCGAGCAGTACTTC.

This clonotype was seen more than once but under ten times. The chain is built from TRBV27 and TRBJ2-5; D remains ambiguous. CDR1 and CDR2 (germline): MNHEY, SMNVEV (reference sequence). There are 12 residues in the CDR3. The ends were cut back, 5 bases at V and 7 bases at J, with 11 bases in the middle. CDR3 nucleotides: TGTGCCAGCAGTGCAAATATGGGGACCCAGTACTTC. It is translated as CASSANMGTQYF.

This rearrangement joins TRBV27 to TRBJ2-5; D possibly corresponds to TRBD2 (5 bases). The CDR3 consists of 15 residues. The germline V and J ends were trimmed by 4 bases and 4 bases, with 16 bases remaining between them. Germline CDR1 MNHEY, CDR2 SMNVEV (reference sequence). As DNA, the CDR3 is TGTGCCAGCAGTTCACCAACAAGGGCGGGAGAGACCCAGTACTTC. Its translation is CASSSPTRAGETQYF.

This chain uses TRBV20-1 with TRBJ1-1; no clear D gene. V dropped 1 base and J dropped 0 bases, with 9 bases sitting between them. The CDR3 is 14 residues long. Germline lookup yields CDR1 DFQATT and CDR2 SNEGSKA (reference sequence). The CDR3 protein is CSARAGQVNTEAFF. CDR3 nucleotides: TGCAGTGCTAGAGCGGGTCAGGTGAACACTGAAGCTTTCTTT.

In its sample, this clonotype was seen many times. The CDR3 region is CASSPSQGSYNEQFF. The CDR3 region has the DNA TGTGCCAGCAGCCCCTCTCAAGGTTCCTACAATGAGCAGTTCTTC. The chain joins TRBV27 to TRBJ2-1; no firm D call. The CDR3 length is 15 residues. Germline lookup yields CDR1 MNHEY and CDR2 SMNVEV (reference sequence). Trimming stripped 6 bases from V and 1 base from J, with 13 bases between.

This clonotype was picked up many times. This chain joins TRBV6-1 and TRBJ2-1, with unresolved D. Germline CDR1 MNHNS, CDR2 SASEGT. V was shortened by 4 bases and J by 8 bases, with 12 bases between the two germline ends. CDR3 length: 13 residues. The CDR3 DNA is TGTGCCAGCAGTGTAGAGGTCTGGGATGAGCAGTTCTTC. It encodes CASSVEVWDEQFF.

V usage is TRBV6-9 and J usage is TRBJ2-7; 7 nucleotides line up with TRBD2. V gave up 2 bases and J gave up 3 bases; unmatched junction bases: 4. This CDR3 spans 14 amino acids. Germline CDR1 reads MNHGY; CDR2 reads SVAAGI. The CDR3 region is CASSYRPSGYEQYF. The CDR3 DNA follows: TGTGCCAGCAGTTATAGACCTAGCGGCTACGAGCAGTACTTC.

V is TRBV6-2 or TRBV6-3 and J is TRBJ2-3; D is ambiguous. Looked up from germline, CDR1 is MNHEY and CDR2 is SVGEGT. The CDR3 consists of 12 residues. Trimming stripped 8 bases from V and 7 bases from J, with 13 bases between. In DNA, the CDR3 is TGTGCCAGCGGTTTATTGAAAAATACGCAGTATTTT. Residues: CASGLLKNTQYF.

This clonotype has ten or more counts. The genes are TRBV28 and TRBJ1-5, with 9 nucleotides matching TRBD1. CDR1 and CDR2 from the germline V gene are MDHEN and SYDVKM. V trimming: 6 bases; J trimming: 4 bases; junction bases outside the gene matches: 10. The CDR3 runs to 16 residues. DNA for the CDR3: TGTGCCAGCAGCACCCCACAGGGGGCGAGAAATCAGCCCCAGCATTTT. Protein product: CASSTPQGARNQPQHF.

The chain carries TRBV18 and TRBJ2-4, with 10 bases identical to TRBD1. The trim removed 5 bases at V and 7 bases at J, leaving 5 bases unmatched. The length of the CDR3 is 14 residues. Germline CDR1 reads KGHSH; CDR2 reads LQKENI. In DNA, the CDR3 is TGTGCCAGCTCAGGCGGGACAGGGGATAACATTCAGTACTTC. It encodes CASSGGTGDNIQYF. Full variable domain (missing parts from reference TRBV18 and TRBJ2-4): NAGVMQNPRHLVRRRGQEARLRCSPMKGHSHVYWYRQLPEEGLKFMVYLQKENIIDESGMPKERFSAEFPKEGPSILRIQQVVRGDSAAYFCASSGGTGDNIQYFGAGTRLSVL.

This clonotype was recorded at least ten times. The chain joins TRBV7-9 to TRBJ1-1; 7 bases align to TRBD1. With 5 bases clipped from V and 5 bases from J, the junction kept 14 bases outside the gene matches. CDR1 is SEHNR and CDR2 is FQNEAQ in the germline V gene (reference sequence). CDR3 size: 16 residues. The CDR3, as DNA: TGTGCCAGCAGCCCTCCCGACAGGGTACCTTGGACTGAAGCTTTCTTT. Translated, it gives CASSPPDRVPWTEAFF.

This clonotype was recorded many times. The chain is built from TRBV28 and TRBJ1-5; perhaps TRBD1 as D (5 bases). The V end lost 6 bases, the J end lost 1 base, and 13 bases lay between the germline ends. Germline CDR1 reads MDHEN; CDR2 reads SYDVKM. This CDR3 region has 15 residues. The CDR3 protein is CASRPPRGSNQPQHF. In DNA, the CDR3 is TGTGCCAGCAGGCCCCCCCGGGGGAGCAATCAGCCCCAGCATTTT.

This clonotype was observed many times. The chain joins TRBV4-2 to TRBJ2-1; D remains unclear. V was cut by 4 bases and J by 5 bases, with 6 bases left in between. The CDR3 sequence is 12 residues long. The germline V gene has CDR1 LGHNA and CDR2 YNFKEQ. CDR3 in amino acids: CASSPTHNEQFF. The CDR3 DNA follows: TGTGCCAGCAGCCCCACACACAATGAGCAGTTCTTC.

Ten or more counts support this clonotype. The chain links TRBV5-1 to TRBJ2-5; D is undetermined. Trimming pared 3 bases from V and 5 bases from J, leaving 20 bases between. Looked up from germline, CDR1 is SGHRS and CDR2 is YFSETQ. This CDR3 is 16 amino acids long. DNA of the CDR3: TGCGCCAGCAGCTGGGCCGGGCCCCGAGGTCGGGAGACCCAGTACTTC. Encoded protein: CASSWAGPRGRETQYF.

This clonotype was found a few times. The V call is TRBV29-1, the J call TRBJ2-5, with 8 positions matching TRBD2. The germline CDR1 and CDR2 sequences are SQVTM and ANQGSEA. The CDR3 has 13 residues. V was pared by 6 bases and J by 4 bases, with 7 bases of the junction left unmatched. The CDR3 sequence is CSVAPGGGETQYF. CDR3 DNA: TGCAGCGTGGCCCCCGGGGGGGGAGAGACCCAGTACTTC.

The gene calls are TRBV20-1 and TRBJ1-4; D is unclear. Trimming removed 3 bases at V and 2 bases at J, with 10 bases between. The CDR3 is made up of 14 amino acids. Looked up from germline, CDR1 is DFQATT and CDR2 is SNEGSKA (reference sequence). CDR3 nucleotide sequence: TGCAGTGCTAGGTCCCCGGTCACTAATGAAAAACTGTTTTTT. Translated, it gives CSARSPVTNEKLFF.

The V and J genes are TRBV10-3 and TRBJ2-1, with TRBD2 matching 11 bases. CDR3 length: 13 residues. Germline V gives CDR1 ENHRY, CDR2 SYGVKD. The V and J ends lost 8 bases and 5 bases, in that order; junction bases with no gene match: 2. Here the CDR3 reads CAIGTSGNNEQFF. The DNA of the CDR3 is TGTGCCATCGGGACTAGCGGAAACAATGAGCAGTTCTTC.

This clonotype was detected only a few times. J is TRBJ1-3 and V is TRBV6-2 or TRBV6-3; D unresolved. Trimming took off 2 bases at V and 0 bases at J, with 8 bases between the two ends. CDR1 and CDR2 from the germline V gene are MNHEY and SVGEGT. The CDR3 extends over 15 amino acids. The CDR3 protein is CASSYLAGSGNTIYF. The CDR3 DNA sequence: TGTGCCAGCAGTTACCTAGCAGGCTCTGGAAACACCATATATTTT.

This clonotype was detected many times. CDR3 in DNA: TGTGCCAGCAGCTTAACTCTAGCTTCCTACAATGAGCAGTTCTTC. The encoded protein is CASSLTLASYNEQFF. The gene calls are TRBV7-9 and TRBJ2-1; a weak D match, TRBD2 (5 bases). Germline values: CDR1 SEHNR, CDR2 FQNEAQ (reference sequence). The ends were cut back, 2 bases at V and 1 base at J, with 9 bases in the middle. The CDR3 is 15 residues long. Complete variable domain (other parts from reference TRBV7-9 and TRBJ2-1): DTGVSQNPRHKITKRGQNVTFRCDPISEHNRLYWYRQTLGQGPEFLTYFQNEAQLEKSRLLSDRFSAERPKGSFSTLEIQRTEQGDSAMYLCASSLTLASYNEQFFGPGTRLTVL.

This clonotype was detected ten times or more. The chain recombines TRBV5-1 with TRBJ2-3; D is uncertain. CDR3 size: 15 residues. V lost 5 bases, J lost 6 bases, and 19 bases lay in between. Germline assignment: CDR1 SGHRS and CDR2 YFSETQ. CDR3 region: CASRIGQGPMDTQYF. CDR3 nucleotides: TGCGCCAGCAGAATTGGCCAAGGACCGATGGATACGCAGTATTTT.

Comments on this clonotype: This likely came from a read error, as a far larger clone is one base away. This rearrangement joins TRBV11-1 to TRBJ2-1; TRBD1 agrees at 7 bases. The germline V gene has CDR1 SGHAT and CDR2 FQDESV (reference sequence). The CDR3 length is 16 residues. The CDR3: CASRLGPQDRFDGQFF. DNA for the CDR3: TGTGCCAGCAGGTTAGGACCTCAGGACAGGTTCGATGGGCAGTTCTTC.

This clonotype was counted only a few times. This chain connects TRBV13 to TRBJ2-2; 7 bases fit TRBD1. Losses at the gene ends were 1 base for V and 1 base for J; bases not matched to a gene: 3. In germline, CDR1 is PRHDT, CDR2 FYEKMQ (reference sequence). CDR3 length equals 16 residues. The DNA of the CDR3 is TGTGCCAGCAGCTTAGCCGACAGGGTGAACACCGGGGAGCTGTTTTTT. Amino acids: CASSLADRVNTGELFF.

At least ten counts were recorded for this clonotype. The chain recombines TRBV6-2 or TRBV6-3 with TRBJ2-1; 7 positions agree with TRBD2. The CDR3 is 16 amino acids. The germline gives CDR1 MNHEY, CDR2 SVGEGT. V lost 5 bases and J lost 3; bases outside the gene matches: 10. The CDR3 coding sequence is TGTGCCAGCAGTGAAAGAGGGGAGGGGATCTACAATGAGCAGTTCTTC. It codes for CASSERGEGIYNEQFF.

This clonotype was observed many times. The rearrangement joins TRBV7-8 to TRBJ1-5; D unresolved. This CDR3 is built from 14 residues. CDR1 is SGHVS and CDR2 is FQNEAQ in the germline V gene. Trimming pared 1 base from V and 2 bases from J, leaving 6 bases between. The CDR3 loop is CASSLGVRNQPQHF. CDR3 sequence (DNA): TGTGCCAGCAGCTTAGGAGTCCGCAATCAGCCCCAGCATTTT.

Many counts were recorded for this clonotype. V usage is TRBV30 and J usage is TRBJ1-6; tentatively, D is TRBD1 (6 bases). CDR1 GTSNPN and CDR2 SVGIG come from the germline V gene (reference sequence). V lost 0 bases and J 4 bases, leaving 13 bases between the germline ends. The CDR3 is 16 residues long. CDR3 sequence: CAWSVPSTGYNSPLHF. In nucleotides, the CDR3 is TGTGCCTGGAGTGTACCGTCGACAGGTTATAATTCACCCCTCCACTTT.